This TCR beta chain appears in the sequencing data of a study of patients with pleural tuberculosis (dated by TCRdb to 2014 to 2015). About this clonotype itself: Its antigen is currently not known. One base away there is no much larger clone; base qualities are not given.

The sequencing machine was an Illumina Genome Analyzer IIx. Through fastp at Q25 and MiXCR, TCRdb rebuilt clones from the public reads, retaining in-frame beta chains. Records with the same CDR3 protein are collapsed into one entry carrying the most frequent genes and DNA. Counted in this sample were under 30,000 distinct CDR3 sequences; over 15% of them appeared once. The ten largest clones take up 3.5% of the sample. Its CDR3 holds 13 amino acids, cysteine through phenylalanine. The entry retains the CDR3 DNA only, 39 bases that are in frame from base 1. V and J are truncated by 5 bases and 4 bases respectively, leaving an intervening sequence of 14 bases. Taken from the germline V gene (reference sequence), the CDR1 and CDR2 loops are GTSNPN and SVGIG.

Material: peripheral blood. The receptor was derived from a human donor with pleural tuberculosis. The chain links TRBV30 with TRBJ1-1; a tentative D match to TRBD1 spans 6 bases. The DNA sequence is given as TGTGCCTGGCACAGGGATATGGGCACTGAAGCTTTCTTT. The translation is CAWHRDMGTEAFF.